Below, 29 T cell receptor beta chains from the same sample are listed, as sequenced in a study of blood T cell repertoires in COVID-19. Assay used: immunoSEQ multiplex PCR; TCRdb lists only in-frame clones, some missing. This sample carries a few hundred thousand clones, roughly 80% of them seen once, and the ten largest clones take 4.6%. Sequenced: peripheral blood. These receptors came from a man between 60 and 75 years old who had recovered from COVID-19.

The chain combines TRBV27 with TRBJ2-7; the match to TRBD2 covers 14 bases. The length of the CDR3 is 13 residues. V lost 10 bases to trimming and J lost 3 bases; unmatched junction nucleotides: 2. Germline V lookup: CDR1 MNHEY, CDR2 SMNVEV (reference sequence). The CDR3, as DNA: TGTGCCAAAGGGACTAGCGGGGGCTACGAGCAGTACTTC. Amino acids: CAKGTSGGYEQYF.

In this sample, this clone turned up once. This chain links TRBV21-1 with TRBJ2-7; the D segment call TRBD1 is taken from the table without a DNA check. TRBV21-1 is deemed a pseudogene. This CDR3 comprises 14 residues. The chain's CDR3 is CASSSPGQGGEQYF. The DNA for the CDR3 is TGTGCCAGCAGCTCCCCGGGACAGGGGGGCGAGCAGTACTTC.

The gene calls are TRBV11-2 and TRBJ2-7; 7 bases line up with TRBD2. Per the germline V gene, CDR1 is SGHAT and CDR2 is FQNNGV. The J segment lost 2 bases and the V segment lost 7 bases, leaving 8 bases of the junction unmatched. The CDR3 extends over 14 amino acids. The DNA for the CDR3 is TGTGCCAGCAAAGGGGCTAGCGGAGCCTACGAGCAGTACTTC. Its translation is CASKGASGAYEQYF.

The V call is TRBV19, the J call TRBJ1-6; no clear D. This CDR3 region has 12 residues. Trimming left V 6 bases short and J 10 bases short, with 10 bases between. The V gene's germline CDR1 is LNHDA and CDR2 SQIVND (reference sequence). This CDR3 is CASRVLGSPLHF. In nucleotides, the CDR3 is TGTGCCAGTAGAGTTTTGGGCTCACCCCTCCACTTT.

The chain couples TRBV10-1 to TRBJ1-2; 9 positions agree with TRBD1. Germline values: CDR1 WNHNN, CDR2 SYGVQD (reference sequence). The CDR3 has 13 amino acids. V gave up 6 bases and J gave up 4 bases; unmatched junction bases: 3. The CDR3: CASSGTGSYGYTF. CDR3 nucleotide sequence: TGCGCCAGCAGCGGGACAGGGAGCTATGGCTACACCTTC.

This chain links TRBV5-1 with TRBJ2-1; 9 bases match TRBD2. After removal of 6 bases from V and 3 bases from J, the junction contained 7 bases not matched to a gene. The germline CDR1 and CDR2 sequences are SGHRS and YFSETQ. This CDR3 is built from 15 residues. CDR3 DNA: TGCGCCAGCAAGAGACTAGCGGATCTCTACAATGAGCAGTTCTTC. Amino acid sequence: CASKRLADLYNEQFF.

The chain uses TRBV5-1 and TRBJ2-5; weak D call: TRBD2 (6 bases). Trimming left V 0 bases short and J 0 bases short, with 18 bases between. The CDR3 consists of 18 residues. In germline, CDR1 is SGHRS, CDR2 YFSETQ. CDR3 region: CASSLGGGASAHQETQYF. In nucleotides, the CDR3 is TGCGCCAGCAGCTTGGGAGGTGGGGCTAGCGCCCACCAAGAGACCCAGTACTTC.

The chain combines TRBV5-1 with TRBJ2-7, with 8 bases aligning to TRBD1. V was pared by 0 bases and J by 1 base, with 9 bases of the junction left unmatched. Germline V lookup: CDR1 SGHRS, CDR2 YFSETQ. The CDR3 runs to 17 residues. The CDR3 region is CASSLALAGGGSYEQYF. CDR3 nucleotides: TGCGCCAGCAGCTTGGCCTTGGCAGGGGGCGGGTCCTACGAGCAGTACTTC.

Notes on this clone: One end of the junction fails to match germline, which may point to a read error. The rearrangement joins TRBV5-5 to TRBJ2-7; D unclear. The CDR3 has 13 amino acids. Germline values: CDR1 SGHKS, CDR2 YYEKEE (reference sequence). The CDR3 DNA reads TGTGCCAGCAGCTTGGGCGGCCTCTACGGGCAGTACTTC. This encodes CASSLGGLYGQYF.

This sequence joins TRBV7-2 and TRBJ2-1, with a weak D call TRBD1 (5 bases). CDR1 is SGHTA, CDR2 FQGNSA, per germline. Trimming took 6 bases from V and 4 from J, leaving 10 bases between them. The CDR3 runs 13 residues. DNA of the CDR3: TGTGCCAGCAGGATCGACAGTTACAATGAGCAGTTCTTC. As protein: CASRIDSYNEQFF.

The chain uses TRBV30 and TRBJ2-6; TRBD1 might be the D (6 bases). Germline CDR1 GTSNPN, CDR2 SVGIG (reference sequence). The CDR3 sequence is 15 residues long. The ends were cut back, 0 bases at V and 2 bases at J, with 8 bases in the middle. CDR3 DNA: TGTGCCTGGAGTGTGTCAGGGGCTGGGGCCAACGTCCTGACTTTC. Its protein product is CAWSVSGAGANVLTF.

V usage is TRBV11-2 and J usage is TRBJ1-2; D may be TRBD1 (5 bases). CDR3 length: 13 amino acids. The V end was cut by 1 base, the J end by 6 bases, with 9 bases between. CDR1 and CDR2 (germline): SGHAT, FQNNGV. The CDR3 coding sequence is TGTGCCAGCAGCTTAGTAGGCAGGGATGGCTACACCTTC. Its protein is CASSLVGRDGYTF.

This clone was seen a single time. J is TRBJ2-4 and V is TRBV19, with 10 nucleotides matching TRBD1. This CDR3 region has 15 residues. Germline V gene sequence: CDR1 LNHDA, CDR2 SQIVND (reference sequence). V shed 5 bases, J shed 9 bases, and the junction held 10 bases outside the gene matches. The CDR3 spells CASSHNRDRGGIQYF. In nucleotides, the CDR3 is TGTGCCAGTAGTCATAACAGGGACAGGGGCGGCATTCAGTACTTC. The variable domain in full, completed from reference TRBV19 and TRBJ2-4, reads DGGITQSPKYLFRKEGQNVTLSCEQNLNHDAMYWYRQDPGQGLRLIYYSQIVNDFQKGDIAEGYSVSREKKESFPLTVTSAQKNPTAFYLCASSHNRDRGGIQYFGAGTRLSVL.

The gene calls are TRBV28 and TRBJ1-1; possibly TRBD1 for D (6 bases). The germline V and J ends were trimmed by 5 bases and 4 bases, with 17 bases remaining between them. CDR1 is MDHEN and CDR2 is SYDVKM in the germline V gene. CDR3 length: 15 amino acids. CDR3 region: CASSPDSKTSTEAFF. As DNA, the CDR3 is TGTGCCAGCAGTCCGGACAGTAAAACTTCCACTGAAGCTTTCTTT.

The V call is TRBV19, the J call TRBJ1-2, with D possibly TRBD1 on 5 matching bases. This CDR3 spans 17 amino acids. The germline CDR1 and CDR2 sequences are LNHDA and SQIVND (reference sequence). The V end was cut by 5 bases, the J end by 4 bases, with 23 bases between. CDR3 in amino acids: CASSYLGGDQAGYGYTF. DNA for the CDR3: TGTGCCAGTAGTTATCTCGGGGGGGACCAGGCTGGCTATGGCTACACCTTC.

This chain connects TRBV2 to TRBJ1-5; 7 bases map to TRBD1. Unmatched junction bases numbered 8, after V lost 3 bases and J lost 6 bases. This CDR3 contains 15 residues. The germline gives CDR1 SNHLY, CDR2 FYNNEI. In DNA form, the CDR3 reads TGTGCCAGCAGTGAGGATCGACAGGGAGGTCAGCCCCAGCATTTT. Its translation: CASSEDRQGGQPQHF.

This chain connects TRBV3-1 (or the pseudogene TRBV3-2) to TRBJ2-7, with 8 bases lining up with TRBD2. This CDR3 is built from 16 residues. Germline values: CDR1 LGHDT, CDR2 YNNKEL (reference sequence). The trim removed 3 bases at V and 2 bases at J, leaving 9 bases unmatched. This CDR3 reads CASSHGLAPAPYEQYF. CDR3 nucleotide sequence: TGTGCCAGCAGCCATGGACTAGCCCCCGCGCCCTACGAGCAGTACTTC.

The V gene is TRBV2, the J gene TRBJ2-3, with 16 bases identical to TRBD2. The CDR3 totals 19 residues. V shed 3 bases, J shed 5 bases, and the junction held 11 bases outside the gene matches. Germline CDR1 SNHLY, CDR2 FYNNEI. The CDR3 nucleotides read TGTGCCAGCAGTGACTTGGGACTAGCGGGAGGGCCTGGAGTAGATACGCAGTATTTT. Amino acids: CASSDLGLAGGPGVDTQYF.

The chain combines TRBV5-1 with TRBJ1-1; D might be TRBD1 (6 bases). CDR3 size: 15 residues. Deletions cut 2 bases from V and 1 base from J, with 12 bases between. Germline CDR1 SGHRS, CDR2 YFSETQ. Here the CDR3 reads CASSLQGIWNTEAFF. The CDR3 DNA reads TGCGCCAGCAGCTTACAGGGTATATGGAACACTGAAGCTTTCTTT. Supplemented by reference TRBV5-1 and TRBJ1-1, the full variable domain reads KAGVTQTPRYLIKTRGQQVTLSCSPISGHRSVSWYQQTPGQGLQFLFEYFSETQRNKGNFPGRFSGRQFSNSRSEMNVSTLELGDSALYLCASSLQGIWNTEAFFGQGTRLTVV.

This clone was seen a few times. The V and J genes are TRBV19 and TRBJ1-5, with 8 bases fitting TRBD1. This CDR3 contains 15 residues. CDR1 is LNHDA, CDR2 SQIVND, per germline (reference sequence). J was trimmed by 2 bases and V by 4 bases; bases with no gene match: 4. The CDR3 protein is CASSTTGQGNQPQHF. The CDR3 region has the DNA TGTGCCAGTAGTACAACGGGACAGGGCAATCAGCCCCAGCATTTT.

This clone was seen a single time. The chain has TRBV19 and TRBJ1-1; unclear D gene. Deletions cut 2 bases from V and 5 bases from J, with 12 bases between. Germline-derived CDR1 and CDR2 are LNHDA and SQIVND (reference sequence). The CDR3 sequence is 14 residues long. The CDR3 loop is CASSIISRRTEAFF. CDR3 nucleotide sequence: TGTGCCAGTAGTATAATATCGAGGCGGACTGAAGCTTTCTTT.

This chain connects TRBV3-1 (or the pseudogene TRBV3-2) to TRBJ2-1; a weak D match, TRBD2 (6 bases). CDR1 and CDR2 (germline): LGHDT, YNNKEL (reference sequence). This CDR3 spans 16 amino acids. The V gene lost 0 bases and the J gene lost 1 base, with 10 bases spanning the gap. CDR3 sequence: CASSQDPGGSYNEQFF. CDR3 coding DNA: TGTGCCAGCAGCCAAGATCCCGGGGGATCCTACAATGAGCAGTTCTTC.

This clone came up a few times. The chain joins TRBV11-2 to TRBJ1-5; D not certain. V was clipped by 4 bases and J by 7 bases, with 11 bases between them. CDR3 length equals 13 residues. Germline lookup yields CDR1 SGHAT and CDR2 FQNNGV. CDR3 amino acids: CASSYGVGQPQHF. The CDR3 DNA reads TGTGCCAGCAGCTACGGGGTAGGGCAGCCCCAGCATTTT. Complete variable domain (other parts from reference TRBV11-2 and TRBJ1-5): EAGVAQSPRYKIIEKRQSVAFWCNPISGHATLYWYQQILGQGPKLLIQFQNNGVVDDSQLPKDRFSAERLKGVDSTLKIQPAKLEDSAVYLCASSYGVGQPQHFGDGTRLSIL.

J is TRBJ2-1 and V is TRBV7-9, with TRBD2 as a possible D gene (5 bases). V lost 3 bases and J 3 bases, leaving 12 bases between the germline ends. CDR1 is SEHNR, CDR2 FQNEAQ, per germline (reference sequence). The CDR3 has 15 amino acids. CDR3 region: CASSFPLAVYNEQFF. The CDR3, as DNA: TGTGCCAGCAGCTTCCCCCTAGCAGTCTACAATGAGCAGTTCTTC.

There are a few counts of this clone. V is TRBV19 and J is TRBJ1-1; D is ambiguous. The CDR3 consists of 14 residues. Between the trimmed V and J ends, which lost 6 bases and 2 bases, there was a span of 13 bases. CDR1 is LNHDA and CDR2 is SQIVND in the germline V gene (reference sequence). The CDR3 is CASRIQAKNTEAFF. The CDR3, as DNA: TGTGCCAGTAGGATTCAGGCGAAAAACACTGAAGCTTTCTTT.

This chain uses TRBV2 with TRBJ1-2; D is uncertain. Germline CDR1 reads SNHLY; CDR2 reads FYNNEI. CDR3 size: 13 residues. Trimming took 1 base from V and 6 from J, leaving 9 bases between them. DNA for the CDR3: TGTGCCAGCAGTGAAGATCCGAGTAATGGCTACACCTTC. Protein sequence: CASSEDPSNGYTF.

CDR3 nucleotides: TGCAGCGTTATATCGGACAGCTACGAGCAGTACTTC. It is translated as CSVISDSYEQYF. The rearrangement uses TRBV29-1 and TRBJ2-7, with D possibly TRBD1 on 6 matching bases. Germline CDR1 and CDR2: SQVTM and ANQGSEA. This CDR3 has 12 residues. The germline V and J ends were trimmed by 5 bases and 3 bases, with 11 bases remaining between them.

This rearrangement joins TRBV7-9 to TRBJ2-3, with D tentatively TRBD1 (6 bases). The V end was cut by 6 bases, the J end by 2 bases, with 15 bases between. The CDR3 covers 15 residues. Germline lookup yields CDR1 SEHNR and CDR2 FQNEAQ (reference sequence). The CDR3 DNA is TGTGCCAGCAGACAACCGGGACAACTCACAGATACGCAGTATTTT. Its translation is CASRQPGQLTDTQYF. Drawing the rest from reference TRBV7-9 and TRBJ2-3, the complete variable domain is DTGVSQNPRHKITKRGQNVTFRCDPISEHNRLYWYRQTLGQGPEFLTYFQNEAQLEKSRLLSDRFSAERPKGSFSTLEIQRTEQGDSAMYLCASRQPGQLTDTQYFGPGTRLTVL.

The chain is built from TRBV5-8 and TRBJ2-5, with D possibly matching TRBD2 (6 bases). V dropped 1 base and J dropped 4 bases, with 17 bases sitting between them. This CDR3 is built from 16 residues. The germline V gene has CDR1 SGHTS and CDR2 YDEGEE. CDR3 in amino acids: CASSLLVYGRGETQYF. CDR3 nucleotides: TGTGCCAGCAGCTTGTTGGTTTATGGGCGGGGAGAGACCCAGTACTTC.